The 24 T cell receptor beta chains presented below share a single source sample, sequenced in a study of T cells in Graves' hyperthyroidism and ophthalmopathy. Amplification of TCR beta CDR3 regions was performed using RNA transcripts as template. Carried out on the TCR CDR3, a first-round RT-PCR used the HTBI primer set. Using its own MiXCR run on the multiplex PCR reads, TCRdb lists one record per CDR3 protein. This table holds some 770,000 distinct CDR3 sequences, approximately 16% found once. Material: blood. All receptors come from a man younger than 35 with Graves' hyperthyroidism.

This clonotype was seen only a few times. A much larger clone differs from this one at a single base, so this may be a read error. This chain connects TRBV28 to TRBJ1-1, with D unresolved. V was cut by 5 bases and J by 1 base, with 5 bases left in between. Germline V gene lookup returns CDR1 MDHEN and CDR2 SYDVKM. The CDR3 is made up of 12 amino acids. The CDR3: CASSASNTEAFF. The CDR3 region has the DNA TGTGCCAGCAGTGCGTCGAACACTGAAGCTTTCTTT.

This clonotype appeared many times. This chain connects TRBV6-2 or TRBV6-3 to TRBJ1-1; D call uncertain. V lost 3 bases and J lost 0, with 11 bases in between. Germline V CDR1 and CDR2: MNHEY, SVGEGT. CDR3 length: 15 amino acids. The CDR3 loop reads CASSYPPYVNTEAFF. The CDR3 DNA reads TGTGCCAGCAGTTATCCCCCGTACGTGAACACTGAAGCTTTCTTT.

The chain employs TRBV2 and TRBJ2-1; TRBD2 aligns across 12 bases. With 6 bases clipped from V and 6 bases from J, the junction kept 3 bases outside the gene matches. There are 14 residues in the CDR3. The germline V gene encodes CDR1 SNHLY and CDR2 FYNNEI. CDR3 sequence (DNA): TGTGCCAGCAGGGGACTAGCGGGCCTCAATGAGCAGTTCTTC. It codes for CASRGLAGLNEQFF.

Only a few counts were recorded for this clonotype. The rearrangement joins TRBV7-9 to TRBJ2-7; 8 nucleotides line up with TRBD2. Germline V CDR1 and CDR2: SEHNR, FQNEAQ (reference sequence). The V segment lost 4 bases and the J segment 2 bases; nucleotides outside the gene matches: 7. CDR3 length: 15 amino acids. CDR3 residues: CASSSSGRGAYEQYF. CDR3 sequence (DNA): TGTGCCAGCAGCTCAAGCGGGAGAGGGGCCTACGAGCAGTACTTC. Combining the CDR3 with reference TRBV7-9 and TRBJ2-7 gives the whole variable domain DTGVSQNPRHKITKRGQNVTFRCDPISEHNRLYWYRQTLGQGPEFLTYFQNEAQLEKSRLLSDRFSAERPKGSFSTLEIQRTEQGDSAMYLCASSSSGRGAYEQYFGPGTRLTVT.

This clonotype occurred many times. This chain joins TRBV7-9 and TRBJ2-1, with 14 bases that match TRBD2. The CDR3 consists of 16 residues. Trimming cost V 4 bases and J 6 bases; bases outside gene matches: 5. The germline gives CDR1 SEHNR, CDR2 FQNEAQ (reference sequence). CDR3 sequence reads: CASSSWTSGRSNEQFF. The CDR3 DNA sequence: TGTGCCAGCAGCTCCTGGACTAGCGGGAGGAGCAATGAGCAGTTCTTC.

V is TRBV10-1 and J is TRBJ2-7, with TRBD1 identical over 9 bases. This CDR3 region has 15 residues. Germline CDR1 and CDR2: WNHNN and SYGVQD (reference sequence). Germline trimming cut 7 bases from V and 5 bases from J; bases unmatched to any gene: 12. CDR3 residues: CASNDARDRVHEQYF. DNA of the CDR3: TGCGCCAGCAACGACGCCCGGGACAGGGTCCACGAGCAGTACTTC.

The chain is built from TRBV2 and TRBJ1-6, with D possibly TRBD1 on 5 matching bases. The length of the CDR3 is 14 residues. The germline gives CDR1 SNHLY, CDR2 FYNNEI. Trimming shortened V by 7 bases and J by 5 bases, and 12 bases separated the two germline ends. The CDR3 coding sequence is TGTGCCAGCAACCACAGGACGAATAATTCACCCCTCCACTTT. It translates to CASNHRTNNSPLHF.

The chain links TRBV6-1 to TRBJ1-1; no definite D call. CDR1 and CDR2 (germline): MNHNS, SASEGT. Trimming shortened V by 6 bases and J by 3 bases, and 17 bases separated the two germline ends. CDR3 length: 15 amino acids. The CDR3 protein is CASRGRASPDTEAFF. The CDR3 coding sequence is TGTGCCAGCAGGGGGAGGGCTTCCCCAGACACTGAAGCTTTCTTT.

The sample holds many counts of this clonotype. The chain uses TRBV7-9 and TRBJ2-7; TRBD2 matches at 8 bases. V dropped 3 bases and J dropped 7; count of bases not matched to a gene: 11. The CDR3 is made up of 15 amino acids. Germline-derived CDR1 and CDR2 are SEHNR and FQNEAQ (reference sequence). CDR3 sequence: CASSLKLAGPKEQYF. For the CDR3, the DNA is TGTGCCAGCAGCTTGAAGCTAGCGGGCCCAAAGGAGCAGTACTTC.

In this sample, this clonotype turned up many times. This rearrangement joins TRBV6-2 or TRBV6-3 to TRBJ2-3; 7 bases fit TRBD1. Looked up from germline, CDR1 is MNHEY and CDR2 is SVGEGT. This CDR3 spans 14 amino acids. Trimming removed 4 bases from V and 3 bases from J; junction bases left unmatched: 4. The CDR3: CASSSAGGTDTQYF. The CDR3 DNA reads as TGTGCCAGCAGTTCGGCAGGGGGTACAGATACGCAGTATTTT.

This clonotype was picked up a small number of times. The chain employs TRBV20-1 and TRBJ1-3; D remains ambiguous. Germline loops: CDR1 DFQATT, CDR2 SNEGSKA (reference sequence). The CDR3 extends over 13 amino acids. V gave up 5 bases and J gave up 0 bases, with 8 bases separating them. This CDR3 reads CSAYEDSGNTIYF. Here the CDR3 DNA reads TGCAGTGCTTATGAAGACTCTGGAAACACCATATATTTT.

This clonotype came up a few times. The J gene is TRBJ2-7, the V gene TRBV10-3; the D gene is possibly TRBD2 (7 bases). Germline CDR1 is ENHRY and CDR2 is SYGVKD. The length of the CDR3 is 16 residues. Deletions cut 2 bases from V and 1 base from J, with 15 bases between. The CDR3 loop is CAISERGATSSYEQYF. In nucleotides, the CDR3 is TGTGCCATCAGTGAGCGGGGGGCAACTTCTTCCTACGAGCAGTACTTC.

This clonotype was counted ten times or more. This chain connects TRBV6-1 to TRBJ2-3; 9 nucleotides match TRBD1. The CDR3 loop spans 14 amino acids. From germline, CDR1 is MNHNS and CDR2 SASEGT. J was trimmed by 6 bases and V by 6 bases; bases with no gene match: 7. CDR3 in DNA: TGTGCCAGCAGACCCACAGGGACAGGGGATACGCAGTATTTT. Residues: CASRPTGTGDTQYF.

This clonotype came up a few times. The chain couples TRBV5-6 to TRBJ2-1; TRBD1 might be the D (5 bases). Trimming stripped 0 bases from V and 9 bases from J, with 10 bases between. CDR1 and CDR2 (germline): SGHDT, YYEEEE. This CDR3 is built from 13 residues. The CDR3: CASSLDQGAEQFF. CDR3 bases: TGTGCCAGCAGCTTGGATCAAGGGGCTGAGCAGTTCTTC.

This clonotype was seen repeatedly, ten times or more. The V gene is TRBV29-1, the J gene TRBJ2-7; weak D call: TRBD2 (6 bases). Germline CDR1 SQVTM, CDR2 ANQGSEA. The CDR3 contains 12 residues. V was pared by 4 bases and J by 5 bases, with 12 bases between. CDR3 coding DNA: TGCAGCGTTGTCGGGGGTAGAGACGAGCAGTACTTC. Translated: CSVVGGRDEQYF.

The chain employs TRBV20-1 and TRBJ2-3; D might be TRBD2 (6 bases). The germline V gene encodes CDR1 DFQATT and CDR2 SNEGSKA (reference sequence). V lost 4 bases and J lost 7, with 18 bases in between. The CDR3 sequence is 14 residues long. CDR3 loop: CSAKAERELNTQYF. In nucleotides, the CDR3 is TGCAGTGCTAAGGCTGAACGGGAGTTAAATACGCAGTATTTT.

This clonotype was detected only once. The chain joins TRBV6-5 to TRBJ2-5; 10 nucleotides line up with TRBD2. CDR3 size: 16 residues. V was clipped by 0 bases and J by 5 bases; unmatched bases: 6. Germline CDR1 is MNHEY and CDR2 is SVGAGI. The CDR3 nucleotides read TGTGCCAGCAGTTACTCAATAGCGGGAGGTCAGGAGACCCAGTACTTC. Translating it yields CASSYSIAGGQETQYF.

This clonotype showed up just a few times. This rearrangement joins TRBV28 to TRBJ1-6; D remains ambiguous. This CDR3 has 13 amino acids. Trimming left V 10 bases short and J 5 bases short, with 12 bases between. Germline values: CDR1 MDHEN, CDR2 SYDVKM. The DNA for the CDR3 is TGTGCCACCGAAGGGTCTGATAATTCACCCCTCCACTTT. Its translation is CATEGSDNSPLHF.

This clonotype was counted many times. The chain has TRBV11-3 and TRBJ2-7; 9 nucleotides match TRBD1. The V and J ends lost 5 bases and 1 base, in that order; junction bases with no gene match: 15. The V gene's germline CDR1 is SGHNT and CDR2 YENEEA. The CDR3 loop spans 18 amino acids. The CDR3 nucleotides read TGTGCCAGCAGCCGTACCGGGACAGGGACGATGGGGTCCTACGAGCAGTACTTC. Protein product: CASSRTGTGTMGSYEQYF.

The CDR3 region is CASSLGGISEQYF. As DNA, the CDR3 is TGCGCCAGCAGCTTGGGTGGGATATCCGAGCAGTACTTC. The rearrangement uses TRBV5-1 and TRBJ2-7, with D unresolved. Germline V CDR1 and CDR2: SGHRS, YFSETQ. The CDR3 contains 13 residues. Trimming took 0 bases from V and 6 from J, leaving 10 bases between them.

This clonotype was observed many times. The chain uses TRBV27 and TRBJ2-7; TRBD2 might be the D (5 bases). V shed 3 bases and J shed 1 base, with 7 bases lying between them. The CDR3 spans 13 residues. Germline assignment: CDR1 MNHEY and CDR2 SMNVEV (reference sequence). In nucleotides, the CDR3 is TGTGCCAGCAGTTTGAAGCGGTCCTACGAGCAGTACTTC. Encoded protein: CASSLKRSYEQYF.

The V and J genes are TRBV7-9 and TRBJ2-7; D is ambiguous. This CDR3 is 15 amino acids long. V lost 5 bases, J lost 1 base, and 15 bases lay in between. CDR1 is SEHNR, CDR2 FQNEAQ, per germline (reference sequence). CDR3 DNA: TGTGCCAGCAGCCCAGCCCAGTTAGGGTCCTACGAGCAGTACTTC. Its protein product is CASSPAQLGSYEQYF.

This clonotype was found many times. This chain links TRBV20-1 with TRBJ2-1, with TRBD1 identical over 9 bases. Germline-derived CDR1 and CDR2 are DFQATT and SNEGSKA (reference sequence). This CDR3 comprises 14 residues. V lost 6 bases, J lost 6 bases, and 9 bases stayed unmatched. Here the CDR3 reads CSAPGQGLSNEQFF. The CDR3 bases are TGCAGTGCCCCCGGACAGGGGTTGTCCAATGAGCAGTTCTTC.

This chain uses TRBV19 with TRBJ2-1, with TRBD2 matching 9 bases. Losses at the gene ends were 1 base for V and 0 bases for J; bases not matched to a gene: 4. This CDR3 contains 17 residues. In germline, CDR1 is LNHDA, CDR2 SQIVND (reference sequence). CDR3 coding DNA: TGTGCCAGTAGTATAGGTCCTAGCGGGACCTCCTACAATGAGCAGTTCTTC. Translating it yields CASSIGPSGTSYNEQFF. The variable domain in full, with the rest retrieved from reference TRBV19 and TRBJ2-1, is DGGITQSPKYLFRKEGQNVTLSCEQNLNHDAMYWYRQDPGQGLRLIYYSQIVNDFQKGDIAEGYSVSREKKESFPLTVTSAQKNPTAFYLCASSIGPSGTSYNEQFFGPGTRLTVL.